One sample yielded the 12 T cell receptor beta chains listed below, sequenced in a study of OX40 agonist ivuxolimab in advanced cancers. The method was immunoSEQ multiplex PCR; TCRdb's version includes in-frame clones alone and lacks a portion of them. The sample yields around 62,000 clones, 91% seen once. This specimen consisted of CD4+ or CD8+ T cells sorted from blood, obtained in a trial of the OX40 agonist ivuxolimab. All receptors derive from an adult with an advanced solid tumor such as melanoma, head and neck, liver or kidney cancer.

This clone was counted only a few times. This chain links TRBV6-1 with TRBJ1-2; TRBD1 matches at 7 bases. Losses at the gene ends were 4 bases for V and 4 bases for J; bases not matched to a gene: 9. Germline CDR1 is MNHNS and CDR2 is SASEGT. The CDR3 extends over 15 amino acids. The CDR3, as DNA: TGTGCCAGCAGTGGCGAAAGACAGGGCCCCTATGGCTACACCTTC. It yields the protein CASSGERQGPYGYTF.

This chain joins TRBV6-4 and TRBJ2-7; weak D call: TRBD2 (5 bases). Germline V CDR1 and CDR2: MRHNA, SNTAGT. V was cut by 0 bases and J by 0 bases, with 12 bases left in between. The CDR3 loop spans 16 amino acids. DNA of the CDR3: TGTGCCAGCAGTGACTCGACTACGGTTACCTCCTACGAGCAGTACTTC. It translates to CASSDSTTVTSYEQYF.

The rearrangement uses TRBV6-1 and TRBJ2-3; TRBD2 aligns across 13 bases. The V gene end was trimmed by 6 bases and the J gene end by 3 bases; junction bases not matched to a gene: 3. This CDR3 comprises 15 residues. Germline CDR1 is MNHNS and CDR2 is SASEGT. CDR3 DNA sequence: TGTGCCAGCAGGAGACTAGCGGGAGGAACAGATACGCAGTATTTT. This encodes CASRRLAGGTDTQYF.

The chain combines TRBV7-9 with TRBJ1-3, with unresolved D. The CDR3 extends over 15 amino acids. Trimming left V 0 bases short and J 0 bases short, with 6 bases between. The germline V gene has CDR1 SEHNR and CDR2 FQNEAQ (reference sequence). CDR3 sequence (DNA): TGTGCCAGCAGCTTAGCGACGAGCTCTGGAAACACCATATATTTT. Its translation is CASSLATSSGNTIYF.

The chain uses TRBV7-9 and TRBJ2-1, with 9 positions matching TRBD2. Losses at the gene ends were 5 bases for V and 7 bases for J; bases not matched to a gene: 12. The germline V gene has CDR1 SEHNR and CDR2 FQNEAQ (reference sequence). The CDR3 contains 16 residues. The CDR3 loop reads CASSRSGTSSINEQFF. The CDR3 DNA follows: TGTGCCAGCAGCCGATCCGGGACTAGCAGTATAAATGAGCAGTTCTTC.

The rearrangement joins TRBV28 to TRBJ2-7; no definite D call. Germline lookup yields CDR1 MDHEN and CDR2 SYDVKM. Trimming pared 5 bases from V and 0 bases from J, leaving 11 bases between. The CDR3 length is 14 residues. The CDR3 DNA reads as TGTGCCAGCAGTCCCCGACGGCGCTCCTACGAGCAGTACTTC. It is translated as CASSPRRRSYEQYF.

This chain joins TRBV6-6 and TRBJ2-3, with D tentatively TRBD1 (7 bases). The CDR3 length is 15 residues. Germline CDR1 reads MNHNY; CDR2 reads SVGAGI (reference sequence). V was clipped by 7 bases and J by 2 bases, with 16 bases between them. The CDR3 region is CASTNAGQNTDTQYF. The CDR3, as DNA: TGTGCCAGCACCAACGCGGGACAGAACACAGATACGCAGTATTTT.

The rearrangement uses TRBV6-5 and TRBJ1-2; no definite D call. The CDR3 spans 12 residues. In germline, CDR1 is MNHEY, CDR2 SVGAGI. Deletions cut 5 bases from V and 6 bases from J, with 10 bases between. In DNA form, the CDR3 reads TGTGCCAGCAGTGAAAGGTCCCATGGCTACACCTTC. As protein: CASSERSHGYTF.

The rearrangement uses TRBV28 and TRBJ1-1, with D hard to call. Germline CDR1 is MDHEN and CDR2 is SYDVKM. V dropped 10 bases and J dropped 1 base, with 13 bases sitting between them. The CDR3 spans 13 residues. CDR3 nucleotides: TGTGCCACCTTGACGGAAAGGAACACTGAAGCTTTCTTT. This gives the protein CATLTERNTEAFF.

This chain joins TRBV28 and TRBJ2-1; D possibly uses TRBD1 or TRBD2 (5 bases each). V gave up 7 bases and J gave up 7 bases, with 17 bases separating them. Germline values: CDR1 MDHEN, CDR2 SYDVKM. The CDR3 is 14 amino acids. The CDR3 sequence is CASIEGSQVNEQFF. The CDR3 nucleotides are TGTGCCAGCATCGAGGGGTCCCAGGTGAATGAGCAGTTCTTC. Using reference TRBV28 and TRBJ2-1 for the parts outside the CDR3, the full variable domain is DVKVTQSSRYLVKRTGEKVFLECVQDMDHENMFWYRQDPGLGLRLIYFSYDVKMKEKGDIPEGYSVSREKKERFSLILESASTNQTSMYLCASIEGSQVNEQFFGPGTRLTVL.

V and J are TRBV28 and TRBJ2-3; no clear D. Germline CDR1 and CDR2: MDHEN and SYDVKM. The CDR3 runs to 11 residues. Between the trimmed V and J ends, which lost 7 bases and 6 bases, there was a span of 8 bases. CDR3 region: CASTYQDTQYF. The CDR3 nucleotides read TGTGCCAGCACCTACCAGGATACGCAGTATTTT.

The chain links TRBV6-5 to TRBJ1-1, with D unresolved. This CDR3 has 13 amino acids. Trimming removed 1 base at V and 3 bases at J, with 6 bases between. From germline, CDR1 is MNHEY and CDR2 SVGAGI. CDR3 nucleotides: TGTGCCAGCAGTTACTTGGGGTACACTGAAGCTTTCTTT. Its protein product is CASSYLGYTEAFF.